This T cell receptor (beta chain) stems from a study of T cells in Graves' hyperthyroidism and ophthalmopathy. This clonotype was counted at least ten times. This CDR3 has 11 amino acids. Trimming removed 6 bases from V and 11 bases from J, with 11 bases in between. The V gene's germline CDR1 is MDHEN and CDR2 SYDVKM. TCR beta CDR3 regions were amplified from RNA. An initial round of RT-PCR targeting the TCR CDR3 relied on the HTBI primer set. TCRdb analysed the multiplex PCR reads with MiXCR anew, one entry per CDR3 protein. Of under 400,000 distinct CDR3 sequences listed, 16% were seen once; the top ten hold 33%.

The sample consisted of blood. The chain links TRBV28 to TRBJ2-1; D is unresolved. This clonotype originated in a young man with Graves' hyperthyroidism. The CDR3 DNA reads as TGTGCCAGCAGCCTTAGCCGGCAGCAGTTCTTC. Encoded protein: CASSLSRQQFF.